The sample holds a few counts of the clone carrying this TCR beta chain. This specimen belongs to a study of patients and donors after allogeneic stem cell transplantation. With V trimmed by 0 bases and J by 2 bases, 6 bases remained unmatched. The CDR3 sequence is 17 residues long. From germline, CDR1 is LGHNA and CDR2 YNFKEQ. From the RT-PCR reads, TCRdb called clonotypes with MiXCR, one entry per CDR3 protein. The sample lists 800,000 to 1,000,000 distinct CDR3 sequences, about 20% occurring once. The chain has TRBV4-2 and TRBJ2-5, with 10 bases matching TRBD1. This TCR came from a human donor who was either an allogeneic HSCT recipient or a stem cell or donor lymphocyte infusion donor (not recorded which). It is not recorded whose cells these are; they may come from a transplant donor. Sequenced material: blood, either unsorted or a sorted T cell fraction (not recorded which). The chain's CDR3 is CASSQEGDRGWQETQYF. CDR3 nucleotide sequence: TGTGCCAGCAGCCAAGAGGGGGACAGGGGATGGCAAGAGACCCAGTACTTC.